The 2 T cell receptor beta chains below were found in one sample sequenced in a study of blood T cell repertoires in COVID-19. The assay was immunoSEQ multiplex PCR, and TCRdb's table has in-frame clones only and misses some. The sample carries 140,000 to 150,000 clones, around 87% recorded once. What was sequenced was peripheral blood. These receptors originate from a man aged 80 or over with acute or convalescent COVID-19.

The chain is built from TRBV7-9 and TRBJ2-7; 11 nucleotides match TRBD1. CDR1 and CDR2 from the germline V gene are SEHNR and FQNEAQ (reference sequence). CDR3 length: 15 residues. Trimming took 4 bases from V and 6 from J; bases not matched to a gene: 8. The DNA of the CDR3 is TGTGCCAGCAGCTCAATGGACAGGGGGCCGGTCGAGCAGTACTTC. Translating gives CASSSMDRGPVEQYF.

This clone was detected only once. The V call is TRBV28, the J call TRBJ1-5; 8 bases are shared with TRBD1. V lost 6 bases and J lost 7; bases outside the gene matches: 8. Per the germline V gene, CDR1 is MDHEN and CDR2 is SYDVKM. This CDR3 region has 14 residues. CDR3 in amino acids: CASRDTGGGQPQHF. Written as DNA, the CDR3 is TGTGCCAGCAGGGATACAGGGGGTGGGCAGCCCCAGCATTTT.